This TCR beta chain was retrieved from a study of cytomegalovirus exposure and HLA in healthy donors. Broader study findings: Exclusion as indistinguishable affected some V segments, including TRBV6-2 and TRBV6-3. One cluster of highly shared sequence variants probably arose as a sequencing artifact. In a later analysis, a missense DCLRE1C variant was linked to TCR beta V- and J-gene trimming.

The CDR3 loop spans 13 amino acids. Germline V lookup: CDR1 SEHNR, CDR2 FQNEAQ (reference sequence). J gave up 5 bases and V 9 bases, and 8 bases lay outside the gene matches. Regarding this clone: Its antigen is undetermined.

This PCR relied on a set of 60 Vbeta primers and 13 Jbeta primers. Under the authors' procedure: About 88 million unique TCR beta chains, roughly 11 million of them shared, were counted by a later analysis. Using immunoSEQ multiplex PCR, the repertoire was profiled, and TCRdb retains in-frame clones only, with some absent. D and trimming come from the DNA, and the V and J calls and clone size come from that table. The sample carries about 70,000 clones, 62% recorded once. This receptor was identified in a man between 25 and 39 years old in good health and CMV-seronegative. Sequenced material: PBMCs. The chain employs TRBV7-9 and TRBJ2-7; 9 positions match TRBD1. CDR3 loop: CASSGTGSHEQYF. The CDR3 DNA reads as TGTGCCAGTTCGGGGACAGGGAGCCACGAGCAGTACTTC.